This TCR beta chain was identified in a study of blood T cell repertoires in COVID-19. Study-level background: PBMCs, B-cell-depleted T cells, or T cells were the source of the cDNA or gDNA that made up the material.

The germline gives CDR1 SNHLY, CDR2 FYNNEI. The CDR3 has 13 amino acids. V was trimmed by 9 bases and J by 4 bases, leaving 15 bases between them. Clones were read by immunoSEQ multiplex PCR, and TCRdb kept only the in-frame ones, dropping some. The sample contains around 190,000 clones, more than 75% of which appear only once. Sequenced sample: PBMCs or T cells enriched from blood (not recorded which). The clonotype was recovered from a man in his forties with acute COVID-19. V and J are TRBV2 and TRBJ1-1, with no clear D. The DNA of the CDR3 is TGTGCCAGAGCGAGGGAGGTGGCCACTGAAGCTTTCTTT. This encodes CARAREVATEAFF.